The entry that follows covers one TCR beta chain sequence. Its antigen target is currently unknown. The input lacks base qualities; no much larger clone sits a single base away. According to the study, the label for this sample's time point signals: baseline before first vaccination. The treatment or condition label corresponds to: meningococcal conjugate vaccine given as trial control. The vaccinee samples were drawn from two UK trials, COV001 and COV002, one of which was a single-blind randomized controlled phase 2/3 trial testing AZD1222 (ChAdOx1 nCoV-19) in healthy adults. For TCRbeta chain sequencing, PBMC samples from trial participants were taken at day 0 and at day 28 after the second dose. The data were obtained in a study of T cell responses to AZD1222 COVID-19 vaccine (dated by TCRdb to about 2021). About the study as a whole: A total of approximately 250 trial participants underwent TCR sequencing, of whom around 210 had received two doses of AZD1222 and approximately 26 had received two doses of the MenACWY control vaccine. Trial participants were enrolled by age into 18-55, 56-69 and 70-plus year subgroups, with 148, 28 and 57 TCR-sequenced participants respectively. General study outcomes and caveats: The 56-69-year group was small, and its depth increase did not reach significance, likely because of low power. Most participants were white British and females outnumbered males, and the authors suggested that clonal diversity may have been underestimated. Spike-specific TCR breadth and depth rose significantly after two AZD1222 doses compared with day 0 and with MenACWY recipients. No day 14 peak-response samples were available, so repertoires were characterized only after the peak T cell response. Epitopes outside the regions mutated in the B.1.351 and B.1.1.7 variants were reportedly recognized by nearly half of the unique spike-specific TCRs. Conclusions about previously exposed vaccinees were limited because only six AZD1222 recipients were SARS-CoV-2 seropositive at baseline. The vaccine-associated CD4 TCRs covered the entire spike protein, and the dominant responses fell in regions 160-218 and 743-854.

The CDR3 regions of human TCRbeta chains were analyzed by immunosequencing. The published analysis was carried out like this. TCRs in the repertoires were matched against a reference library of SARS-CoV-2-specific TCRs that had been generated with the MIRA antigen-specificity platform. Breadth meant the fraction of unique TCRs that were SARS-CoV-2-associated, whereas depth meant the fraction of total T cells that were SARS-CoV-2-associated. Using the MIRA data, each spike-specific TCR was assigned both to the spike region to which the TCR was reactive and to a CD4 or CD8 class. Log10-transformed breadth and depth values were compared by one-way ANOVA with Sidak's multiple comparisons tests. This is the immuneACCESS table as TCRdb keeps it, with only in-frame sequences that have V and J called. A part of the clones is gone; compared with another copy, unresolved V genes explain less than half, and the rest is unexplained. Clonal size and the V and J genes are those of that table, whereas D and trimming came from the DNA. The sample table records roughly 80,000 clones; roughly 90% of these occur just once. Roughly 5% of the sample is in the top ten clones.

V is trimmed back by 8 bases and J by 9 bases, and the junction contains 14 bases that no gene match accounts for. The CDR3 starts with the cysteine, ends with the phenylalanine, and has 15 residues. Only the CDR3 DNA is retained, 45 bases long and in frame from the first base. CDR1 MGHDK and CDR2 SYGVNS were looked up in the germline V gene. The sequence links TRBV25-1 to TRBJ2-1, with 9 bases matching TRBD2. This sequence was found in an adult in good health. The source was peripheral blood, collected on day 0 of MenACWY control vaccination. The nucleotides read TGTGCCAGCCAGCCTGCGGGACTAGCAGGAGGTGAGCAGTTCTTC. It is translated as CASQPAGLAGGEQFF.